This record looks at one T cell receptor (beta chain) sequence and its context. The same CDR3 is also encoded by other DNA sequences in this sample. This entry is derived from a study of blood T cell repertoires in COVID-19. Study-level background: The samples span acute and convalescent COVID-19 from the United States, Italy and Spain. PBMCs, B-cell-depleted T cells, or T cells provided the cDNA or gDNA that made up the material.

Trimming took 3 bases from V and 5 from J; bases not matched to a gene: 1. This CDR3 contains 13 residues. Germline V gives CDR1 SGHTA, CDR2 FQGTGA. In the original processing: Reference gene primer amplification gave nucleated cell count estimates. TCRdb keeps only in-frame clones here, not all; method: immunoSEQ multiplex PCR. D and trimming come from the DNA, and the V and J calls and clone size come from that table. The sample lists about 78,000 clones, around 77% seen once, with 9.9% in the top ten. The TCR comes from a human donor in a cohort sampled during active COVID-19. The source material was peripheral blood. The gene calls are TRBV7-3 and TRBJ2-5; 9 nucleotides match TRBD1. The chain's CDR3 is CASSFGQGETQYF. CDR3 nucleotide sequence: TGTGCCAGCAGCTTCGGACAGGGGGAGACCCAGTACTTC.